The T cell receptor (beta chain) under discussion was sequenced for a study of T cells in Graves' hyperthyroidism and ophthalmopathy. This clonotype appeared many times. Its antigen is unknown. V lost 2 bases to trimming and J lost 3 bases, with 14 bases between them. Per germline, CDR1 DFQATT and CDR2 SNEGSKA (reference sequence). The CDR3 totals 14 residues. Amplification yielded TCR beta CDR3 regions, with RNA transcripts as the source. Initially, a first-round RT-PCR of the TCR CDR3 employed the HTBI primer set. TCRdb re-called the multiplex PCR reads through MiXCR, storing one row per CDR3 protein. This sample has around 300,000 distinct CDR3 sequences, with 11% to 15% found just once. Diagnosing involved the use of clinical symptoms, serum thyroxine and TRAb, thyroid ultrasound and orbital computed tomography. Findings and limits, study-wide: Ophthalmopathy was distinguished from stable hyperthyroidism by 13 V-J signatures.

The TCR comes from a woman aged 25 to 39 with Graves' hyperthyroidism. The chain is built from TRBV20-1 and TRBJ2-7, with D unresolved. The specimen sequenced was blood. In nucleotides, the CDR3 is TGCAGTGCTAGACCCCCTACTACGAACTACGAGCAGTACTTC. It encodes CSARPPTTNYEQYF.